Shown below are 9 T cell receptor beta chains from a single sample sequenced in a study of shared T cell receptors in the human thymus. The assay was immunoSEQ multiplex PCR, and TCRdb's table has in-frame clones only and misses some. Among around 730,000 clones listed, 70% to 90% were seen once. This same sample was also taken into another study, of human thymus T cells.

Sequencing was performed on thymocytes. The source is a girl under three years old with a congenital heart defect.

This clone was observed once. CDR3 sequence (DNA): TGTGCCAGCAGCTTGGTCGCAGGGGGGTCCTACGAGCAGTACTTC. Its protein product is CASSLVAGGSYEQYF. The chain recombines TRBV5-4 with TRBJ2-7; D may be TRBD1 (7 bases). From germline, CDR1 is SGHNT and CDR2 YYREEE (reference sequence). Trimming removed 0 bases from V and 1 base from J, with 11 bases in between. CDR3 length equals 15 residues.

The genes are TRBV28 and TRBJ2-6; 12 nucleotides align to TRBD1. This CDR3 is built from 20 residues. Germline loops: CDR1 MDHEN, CDR2 SYDVKM. J was trimmed by 2 bases and V by 5 bases; bases with no gene match: 13. The CDR3 protein is CASSRKKEGQGAPGANVLTF. The CDR3 DNA is TGTGCCAGCAGTCGCAAAAAGGAGGGACAGGGGGCGCCTGGGGCCAACGTCCTGACTTTC.

This rearrangement joins TRBV5-6 to TRBJ2-2; TRBD2 aligns across 12 bases. In germline, CDR1 is SGHDT, CDR2 YYEEEE. The CDR3 has 19 amino acids. J was trimmed by 5 bases and V by 4 bases; bases with no gene match: 15. CDR3 in DNA: TGTGCCAGCAGCGACCACGGGCCTCTAGCGGGGGGGCGTACCGGGGAGCTGTTTTTT. It yields the protein CASSDHGPLAGGRTGELFF.

The chain has TRBV5-4 and TRBJ2-7; 9 positions agree with TRBD2. Germline-derived CDR1 and CDR2 are SGHNT and YYREEE (reference sequence). The CDR3 contains 16 residues. The V and J ends lost 2 bases and 2 bases, in that order; junction bases with no gene match: 8. The CDR3 is CASSFNSASGAYEQYF. The DNA of the CDR3 is TGTGCCAGCAGCTTTAACTCGGCTAGCGGGGCCTACGAGCAGTACTTC.

The rearrangement joins TRBV5-4 to TRBJ1-1; 8 nucleotides match TRBD1. The CDR3 runs 17 residues. Germline CDR1 SGHNT, CDR2 YYREEE (reference sequence). J lost 4 bases, V lost 0 bases, and 11 bases had no gene match. The CDR3 sequence is CASSLAKGTGGSTEAFF. In DNA, the CDR3 is TGTGCCAGCAGCTTGGCTAAGGGTACAGGGGGGAGCACTGAAGCTTTCTTT.

This clone appeared once. The J gene is TRBJ2-1, the V gene TRBV21-1; the D call of TRBD2 is as the table states it, not checked on the DNA. TRBV21-1 is termed a pseudogene. This CDR3 is built from 15 residues. The CDR3 spells CAIVTSGGNYNEQFF. The CDR3, as DNA: TGTGCCATCGTTACTAGCGGGGGGAATTACAATGAGCAGTTCTTC.

The chain has TRBV30 and TRBJ1-2; unclear D gene. The CDR3 has 12 residues. Looked up from germline, CDR1 is GTSNPN and CDR2 is SVGIG (reference sequence). V gave up 2 bases and J gave up 12 bases, with 16 bases separating them. This CDR3 is CAWSPDQPRDTF. The DNA for the CDR3 is TGTGCCTGGAGTCCGGACCAACCGAGGGACACCTTC.

There are a few counts of this clone. This CDR3 is also generated by other DNA sequences in the sample. The chain has TRBV27 and TRBJ1-6; tentative D call: TRBD1 (6 bases). There are 13 residues in the CDR3. V lost 7 bases and J 10 bases, leaving 14 bases between the germline ends. Germline V lookup: CDR1 MNHEY, CDR2 SMNVEV (reference sequence). DNA for the CDR3: TGTGCCAGCACCAACAGGGTCGGCTCACCCCTCCACTTT. It encodes CASTNRVGSPLHF.

The V gene is TRBV11-2, the J gene TRBJ2-2; 11 nucleotides match TRBD2. Looked up from germline, CDR1 is SGHAT and CDR2 is FQNNGV. V lost 5 bases to trimming and J lost 7 bases; unmatched junction nucleotides: 15. The length of the CDR3 is 18 residues. The CDR3 DNA follows: TGTGCCAGCAGCCCCAGACTAGCGGGGAATCCTTTGGGCGGGGAGCTGTTTTTT. This sequence encodes CASSPRLAGNPLGGELFF.